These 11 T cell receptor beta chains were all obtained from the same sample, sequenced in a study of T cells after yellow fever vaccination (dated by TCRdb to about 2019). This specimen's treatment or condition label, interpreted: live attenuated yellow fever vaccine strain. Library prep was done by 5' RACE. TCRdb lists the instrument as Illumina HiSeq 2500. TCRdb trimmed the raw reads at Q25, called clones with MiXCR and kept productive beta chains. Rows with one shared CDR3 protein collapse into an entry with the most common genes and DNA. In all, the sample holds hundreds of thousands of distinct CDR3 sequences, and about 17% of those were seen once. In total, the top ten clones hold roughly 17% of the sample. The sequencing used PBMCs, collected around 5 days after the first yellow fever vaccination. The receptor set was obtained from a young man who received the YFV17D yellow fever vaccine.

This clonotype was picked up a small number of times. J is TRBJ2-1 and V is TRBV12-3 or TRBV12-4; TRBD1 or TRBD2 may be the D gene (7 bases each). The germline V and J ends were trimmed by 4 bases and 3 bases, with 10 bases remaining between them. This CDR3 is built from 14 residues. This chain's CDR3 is CASSSGGGYNEQFF. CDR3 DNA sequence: TGTGCCAGCAGTTCAGGGGGGGGCTACAATGAGCAGTTCTTC.

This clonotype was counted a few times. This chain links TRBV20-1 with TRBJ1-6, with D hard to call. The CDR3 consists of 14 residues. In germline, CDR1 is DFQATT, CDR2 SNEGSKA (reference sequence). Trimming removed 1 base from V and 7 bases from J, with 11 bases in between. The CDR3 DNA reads TGCAGTGCTAGAGGCTGGGGAGGGAATTCACCCCTCCACTTT. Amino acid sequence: CSARGWGGNSPLHF.

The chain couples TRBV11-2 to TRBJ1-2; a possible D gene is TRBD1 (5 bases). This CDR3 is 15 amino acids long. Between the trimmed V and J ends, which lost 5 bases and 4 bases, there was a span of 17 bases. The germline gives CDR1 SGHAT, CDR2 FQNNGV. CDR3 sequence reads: CASSPSGVWGYGYTF. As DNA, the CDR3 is TGTGCCAGCAGCCCATCGGGGGTCTGGGGCTATGGCTACACCTTC.

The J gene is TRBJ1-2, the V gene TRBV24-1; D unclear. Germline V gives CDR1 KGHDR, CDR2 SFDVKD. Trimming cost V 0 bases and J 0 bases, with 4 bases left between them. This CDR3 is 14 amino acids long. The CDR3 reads CATSDLGANYGYTF. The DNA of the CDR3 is TGTGCCACCAGTGATTTGGGCGCTAACTATGGCTACACCTTC.

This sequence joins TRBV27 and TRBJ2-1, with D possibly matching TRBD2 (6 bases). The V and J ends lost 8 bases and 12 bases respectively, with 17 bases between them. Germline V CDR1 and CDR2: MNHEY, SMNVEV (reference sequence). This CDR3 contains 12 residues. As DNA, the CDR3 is TGTGCCAGCGGGGACTTCCAGGGCGGGCAGTTCTTC. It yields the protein CASGDFQGGQFF.

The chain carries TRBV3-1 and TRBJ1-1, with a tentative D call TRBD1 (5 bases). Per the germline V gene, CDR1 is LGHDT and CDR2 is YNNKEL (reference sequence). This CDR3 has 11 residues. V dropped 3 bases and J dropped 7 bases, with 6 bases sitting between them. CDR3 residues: CASSHDSEAFF. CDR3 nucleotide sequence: TGTGCCAGCAGCCACGACAGTGAAGCTTTCTTT.

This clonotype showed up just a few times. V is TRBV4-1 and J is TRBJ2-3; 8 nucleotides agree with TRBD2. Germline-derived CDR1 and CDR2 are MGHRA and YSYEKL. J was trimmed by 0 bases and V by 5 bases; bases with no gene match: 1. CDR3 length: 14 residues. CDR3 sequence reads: CASSGLASTDTQYF. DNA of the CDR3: TGCGCCAGCAGCGGACTAGCCAGCACAGATACGCAGTATTTT.

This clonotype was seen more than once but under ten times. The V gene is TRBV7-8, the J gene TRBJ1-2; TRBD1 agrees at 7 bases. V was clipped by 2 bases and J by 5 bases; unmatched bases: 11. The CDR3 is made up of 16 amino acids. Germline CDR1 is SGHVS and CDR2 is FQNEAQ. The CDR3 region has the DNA TGTGCCAGCAGCTTACGACAGGGCGAAGGGGGATATGGCTACACCTTC. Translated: CASSLRQGEGGYGYTF. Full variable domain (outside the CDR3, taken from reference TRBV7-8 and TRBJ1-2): GAGVSQSPRYKVAKRGQDVALRCDPISGHVSLFWYQQALGQGPEFLTYFQNEAQLDKSGLPSDRFFAERPEGSVSTLKIQRTQQEDSAVYLCASSLRQGEGGYGYTFGSGTRLTVV.

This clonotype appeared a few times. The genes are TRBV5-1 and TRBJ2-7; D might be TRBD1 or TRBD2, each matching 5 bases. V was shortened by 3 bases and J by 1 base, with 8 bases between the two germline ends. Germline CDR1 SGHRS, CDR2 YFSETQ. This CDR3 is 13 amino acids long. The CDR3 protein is CASSWDPSYEQYF. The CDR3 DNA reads TGCGCCAGCAGCTGGGACCCTTCCTACGAGCAGTACTTC.

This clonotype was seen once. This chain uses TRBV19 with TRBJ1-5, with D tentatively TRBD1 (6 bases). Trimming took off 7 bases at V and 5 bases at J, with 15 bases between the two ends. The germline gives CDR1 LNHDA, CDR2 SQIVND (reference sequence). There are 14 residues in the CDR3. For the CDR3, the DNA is TGTGCCAGTATCGAGAGGGGGGCTTATCAGCCCCAGCATTTT. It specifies CASIERGAYQPQHF.

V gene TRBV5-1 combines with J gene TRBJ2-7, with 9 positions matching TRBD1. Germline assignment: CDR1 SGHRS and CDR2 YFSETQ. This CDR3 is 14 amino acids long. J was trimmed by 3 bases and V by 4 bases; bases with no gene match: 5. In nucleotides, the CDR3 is TGCGCCAGCAGCCACGGGACAGGGAGCTACGAGCAGTACTTC. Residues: CASSHGTGSYEQYF.